The present T cell receptor beta chain was sequenced within a study of T cell responses to AZD1222 COVID-19 vaccine. The CDR3 is made up of 11 amino acids. Between the trimmed V and J ends, which lost 4 bases and 11 bases, there was a span of 11 bases. Germline CDR1 reads MGHDK; CDR2 reads SYGVNS. Sequencing used immunoSEQ multiplex PCR; TCRdb keeps in-frame clones, though not all of them. The repertoire holds around 140,000 clones, with roughly 92% as singletons. Remarks on this clone: Its antigen remains unknown.

Overall study results and limits: The donor group comprised mostly white British people and more females; the analysis possibly underestimated clonal diversity.

This sample comprised peripheral blood, obtained on day 0 of AZD1222 vaccination. The V and J genes are TRBV25-1 and TRBJ1-2; D is possibly TRBD1 (5 bases). The TCR was taken from an adult in good health. CDR3 loop: CASSGSREYTF. DNA for the CDR3: TGTGCCAGCAGTGGATCCAGGGAATACACCTTC.